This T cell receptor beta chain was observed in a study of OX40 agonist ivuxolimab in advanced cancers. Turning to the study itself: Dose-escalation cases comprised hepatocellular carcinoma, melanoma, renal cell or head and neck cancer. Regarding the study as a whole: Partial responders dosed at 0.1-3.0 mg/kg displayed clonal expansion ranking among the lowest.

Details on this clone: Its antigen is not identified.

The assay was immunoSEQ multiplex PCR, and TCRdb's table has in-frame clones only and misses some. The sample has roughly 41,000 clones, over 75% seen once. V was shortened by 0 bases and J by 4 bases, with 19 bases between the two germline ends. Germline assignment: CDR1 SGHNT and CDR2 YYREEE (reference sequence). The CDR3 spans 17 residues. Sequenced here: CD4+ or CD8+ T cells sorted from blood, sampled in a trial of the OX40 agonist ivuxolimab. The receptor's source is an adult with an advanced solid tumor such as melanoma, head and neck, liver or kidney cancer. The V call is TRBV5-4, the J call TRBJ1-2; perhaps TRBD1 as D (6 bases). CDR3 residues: CASSLDIRGHRSYGYTF. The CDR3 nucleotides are TGTGCCAGCAGCTTGGACATTAGGGGACACCGCTCCTATGGCTACACCTTC.